The 13 T cell receptor beta chains given below trace back to one sample, sequenced in a study of cytomegalovirus exposure and HLA in healthy donors. Sequenced by immunoSEQ multiplex PCR; TCRdb stores in-frame clones only, minus some. The sample yields roughly 250,000 clones, around 85% seen once. The sequenced sample was PBMCs. These receptors were taken from a woman in her 30s in good health and CMV-seropositive.

V is TRBV2 and J is TRBJ2-7; 8 bases fit TRBD2. The germline CDR1 and CDR2 sequences are SNHLY and FYNNEI. J gave up 1 base and V 7 bases, and 6 bases lay outside the gene matches. This CDR3 has 14 amino acids. The CDR3 is CASTPGTRSYEQYF. The CDR3 nucleotides are TGTGCCAGCACTCCTGGGACTAGATCCTACGAGCAGTACTTC. Full variable domain (remainder filled in from reference TRBV2 and TRBJ2-7): EPEVTQTPSHQVTQMGQEVILRCVPISNHLYFYWYRQILGQKVEFLVSFYNNEISEKSEIFDDQFSVERPDGSNFTLKIRSTKLEDSAMYFCASTPGTRSYEQYFGPGTRLTVT.

This chain uses TRBV6-5 with TRBJ1-1, with D possibly being TRBD1 (5 bases). Trimming left V 6 bases short and J 5 bases short, with 13 bases between. The germline gives CDR1 MNHEY, CDR2 SVGAGI. This CDR3 comprises 13 residues. CDR3 protein: CASRVGVGTEAFF. CDR3 DNA sequence: TGTGCCAGCAGGGTAGGGGTGGGAACTGAAGCTTTCTTT.

The chain employs TRBV4-1 and TRBJ2-1; 7 nucleotides match TRBD2. The germline V gene encodes CDR1 MGHRA and CDR2 YSYEKL. The junction had 5 bases not matched to a gene; V was cut back by 1 base and J by 2 bases. CDR3 length: 16 amino acids. The CDR3 nucleotides read TGCGCCAGCAGCCAAGTCGCTAGCGGCACCTACAATGAGCAGTTCTTC. Translation gives CASSQVASGTYNEQFF.

CDR3 nucleotide sequence: TGTGCCAGTAGTACCATAGCGGGAGTAGGCACAGATACGCAGTATTTT. Translation: CASSTIAGVGTDTQYF. V is TRBV19 and J is TRBJ2-3, with TRBD2 identical over 9 bases. This CDR3 region has 16 residues. V trimming: 4 bases; J trimming: 1 base; junction bases outside the gene matches: 6. The germline CDR1 and CDR2 sequences are LNHDA and SQIVND (reference sequence).

The J gene is TRBJ1-2, the V gene TRBV21-1. TRBV21-1 is a pseudogene segment. The CDR3 is 13 residues long. The DNA for the CDR3 is TGTGCCAGCAGCACCGAGGGCGCTGAAGGCTACACCTTC. This encodes CASSTEGAEGYTF.

The chain has TRBV29-1 and TRBJ1-1; D not certain. The CDR3 has 14 amino acids. Trimming removed 0 bases at V and 7 bases at J, with 15 bases between. Germline values: CDR1 SQVTM, CDR2 ANQGSEA. CDR3 amino acids: CSVEDRALVFEAFF. CDR3 DNA: TGCAGCGTTGAAGATAGAGCCCTTGTATTTGAAGCTTTCTTT.

The chain links TRBV6-5 to TRBJ2-7, with D perhaps matching TRBD2 (5 bases). The germline V and J ends were trimmed by 0 bases and 3 bases, with 12 bases remaining between them. Germline V CDR1 and CDR2: MNHEY, SVGAGI. The CDR3 has 15 residues. The CDR3 reads CASSYSKRALYEQYF. In DNA, the CDR3 is TGTGCCAGCAGTTACTCGAAGAGGGCACTCTACGAGCAGTACTTC.

The chain couples TRBV5-1 to TRBJ2-3; 7 bases agree with TRBD1. Germline lookup yields CDR1 SGHRS and CDR2 YFSETQ. V was clipped by 4 bases and J by 8 bases; unmatched bases: 10. The length of the CDR3 is 14 residues. The DNA for the CDR3 is TGCGCCAGCAGCCCCGACAGGGTACGAGGTACGCAGTATTTT. It translates to CASSPDRVRGTQYF.

CDR3 loop: CASSLGQTGGFLETQYF. The CDR3 DNA reads as TGTGCCAGCAGCTTAGGGCAGACAGGGGGCTTTTTGGAGACCCAGTACTTC. The chain joins TRBV7-9 to TRBJ2-5; 10 positions match TRBD1. This CDR3 contains 17 residues. Per germline, CDR1 SEHNR and CDR2 FQNEAQ (reference sequence). V trimming: 1 base; J trimming: 5 bases; junction bases outside the gene matches: 10.

V gene TRBV4-2 combines with J gene TRBJ2-7, with 7 bases that match TRBD1. V trimming: 3 bases; J trimming: 4 bases; junction bases outside the gene matches: 6. Germline assignment: CDR1 LGHNA and CDR2 YNFKEQ. The CDR3 runs 14 residues. The CDR3 loop is CASSQGDSVYEQYF. CDR3 in DNA: TGTGCCAGCAGCCAGGGGGACAGCGTGTACGAGCAGTACTTC.

This chain joins TRBV19 and TRBJ2-5; 13 bases align to TRBD2. The ends lost 4 bases at V and 2 bases at J; junction bases unmatched: 4. Germline assignment: CDR1 LNHDA and CDR2 SQIVND (reference sequence). The CDR3 spans 16 residues. The CDR3 protein is CASSTSGLAGQETQYF. The CDR3, as DNA: TGTGCCAGTAGTACTTCGGGACTAGCGGGACAAGAGACCCAGTACTTC.

The chain uses TRBV11-3 and TRBJ1-2; TRBD1 might be the D (6 bases). This CDR3 contains 13 residues. Trimming shortened V by 2 bases and J by 7 bases, and 11 bases separated the two germline ends. Per germline, CDR1 SGHNT and CDR2 YENEEA. The chain's CDR3 is CASSLTGQRGYTF. CDR3 nucleotide sequence: TGTGCCAGCAGCTTAACAGGACAGCGTGGCTACACCTTC. Supplemented by reference TRBV11-3 and TRBJ1-2, the full variable domain reads EAGVVQSPRYKIIEKKQPVAFWCNPISGHNTLYWYLQNLGQGPELLIRYENEEAVDDSQLPKDRFSAERLKGVDSTLKIQPAELGDSAVYLCASSLTGQRGYTFGSGTRLTVV.

This clone is a singleton in its sample. CDR3 sequence: CAWSVYPRRSTEAFF. The CDR3 nucleotides read TGTGCCTGGAGTGTATATCCCCGCCGGAGCACTGAAGCTTTCTTT. V gene TRBV30 combines with J gene TRBJ1-1; D not resolved. V was clipped by 0 bases and J by 4 bases, with 15 bases between them. CDR1 and CDR2 from the germline V gene are GTSNPN and SVGIG (reference sequence). The CDR3 covers 15 residues.